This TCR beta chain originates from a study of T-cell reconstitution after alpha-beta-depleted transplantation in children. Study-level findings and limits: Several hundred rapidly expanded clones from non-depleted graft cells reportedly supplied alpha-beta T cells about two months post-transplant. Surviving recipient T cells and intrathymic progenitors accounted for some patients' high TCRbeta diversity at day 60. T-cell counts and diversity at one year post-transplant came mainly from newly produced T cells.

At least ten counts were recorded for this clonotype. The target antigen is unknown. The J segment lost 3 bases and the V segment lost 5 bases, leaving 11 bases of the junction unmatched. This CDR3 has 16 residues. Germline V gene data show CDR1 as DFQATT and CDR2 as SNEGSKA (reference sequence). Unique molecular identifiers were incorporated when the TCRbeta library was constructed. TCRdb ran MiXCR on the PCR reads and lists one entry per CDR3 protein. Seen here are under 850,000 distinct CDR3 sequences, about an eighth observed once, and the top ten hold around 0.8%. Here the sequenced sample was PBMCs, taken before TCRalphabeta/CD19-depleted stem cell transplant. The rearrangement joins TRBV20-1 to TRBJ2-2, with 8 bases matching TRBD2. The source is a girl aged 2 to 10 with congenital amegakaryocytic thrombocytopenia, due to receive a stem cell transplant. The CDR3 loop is CSARPLSGVYTGELFF. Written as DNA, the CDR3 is TGCAGTGCTCGGCCGCTTAGCGGGGTCTACACCGGGGAGCTGTTTTTT.